One sample yielded the 7 T cell receptor beta chains listed below, sequenced in a study of CD8+ T cells in alopecia areata. Following RNA extraction, reverse transcription yielded cDNA that acted as the sequencing template. Measured with immunoSEQ multiplex PCR; TCRdb has only the in-frame clones, and not every one. The sample carries some 150,000 clones, 65% to 90% recorded once. Regarding treatment: oral pan-JAK inhibitor, 5-10 mg twice daily. The source material was CD8+ T cells sorted from blood, sampled at week 4, from a patient treated with tofacitinib. The source of these receptors is a human donor with alopecia areata.

The chain employs TRBV7-2 and TRBJ1-4; 7 nucleotides match TRBD1. Germline loops: CDR1 SGHTA, CDR2 FQGNSA. The V and J ends lost 4 bases and 5 bases, in that order; junction bases with no gene match: 7. The CDR3 is 15 residues long. In DNA form, the CDR3 reads TGTGCCAGCAGCTGGAGACAGGGAGTGAATGAAAAACTGTTTTTT. It is translated as CASSWRQGVNEKLFF.

The genes are TRBV2 and TRBJ2-1, with D perhaps matching TRBD1 or TRBD2 (5 bases each). Trimming left V 2 bases short and J 8 bases short, with 16 bases between. This CDR3 has 15 amino acids. The germline gives CDR1 SNHLY, CDR2 FYNNEI. CDR3 residues: CASSELGPPLDEQFF. In DNA form, the CDR3 reads TGTGCCAGCAGTGAACTGGGACCCCCATTGGATGAGCAGTTCTTC.

The count of this clone is one. The chain links TRBV7-9 to TRBJ2-3; D possibly corresponds to TRBD2 (6 bases). V lost 2 bases and J lost 7, with 10 bases in between. Germline V gives CDR1 SEHNR, CDR2 FQNEAQ (reference sequence). This CDR3 comprises 13 residues. CDR3: CASSLTSPNTQYF. Here the CDR3 DNA reads TGTGCCAGCAGCTTAACTAGCCCGAATACGCAGTATTTT.

The chain joins TRBV5-1 to TRBJ2-7, with D perhaps TRBD1 (6 bases). The V and J ends lost 0 bases and 5 bases respectively, with 12 bases between them. Germline CDR1 is SGHRS and CDR2 is YFSETQ. This CDR3 contains 14 residues. The CDR3 coding sequence is TGCGCCAGCAGCTTGGTAGGGGGTATCGACGAGCAGTACTTC. This encodes CASSLVGGIDEQYF.

This clone was found once. The J gene is TRBJ2-1, the V gene TRBV5-1; D possibly corresponds to TRBD1 (6 bases). The germline CDR1 and CDR2 sequences are SGHRS and YFSETQ. The CDR3 is 15 residues long. Trimming removed 7 bases from V and 2 bases from J, with 16 bases in between. DNA for the CDR3: TGCGCCAGCGCGGCTTCGGGACACACCTACAATGAGCAGTTCTTC. Its protein product is CASAASGHTYNEQFF. Variable domain in full (rest from reference TRBV5-1 and TRBJ2-1): KAGVTQTPRYLIKTRGQQVTLSCSPISGHRSVSWYQQTPGQGLQFLFEYFSETQRNKGNFPGRFSGRQFSNSRSEMNVSTLELGDSALYLCASAASGHTYNEQFFGPGTRLTVL.

This chain links TRBV29-1 with TRBJ1-1; D remains unclear. Germline loops: CDR1 SQVTM, CDR2 ANQGSEA. The CDR3 covers 11 residues. Trimming took 4 bases from V and 3 from J, leaving 6 bases between them. As DNA, the CDR3 is TGCAGCGTTGGCTTTGACACTGAAGCTTTCTTT. It specifies CSVGFDTEAFF.

The gene calls are TRBV15 and TRBJ2-2; D uncertain. The V and J ends lost 5 bases and 1 base respectively, with 11 bases between them. From germline, CDR1 is LNHNV and CDR2 YYDKDF (reference sequence). This CDR3 is built from 15 residues. DNA of the CDR3: TGTGCCACCAGCCTCCGGGTTGGGAACACCGGGGAGCTGTTTTTT. This gives the protein CATSLRVGNTGELFF.